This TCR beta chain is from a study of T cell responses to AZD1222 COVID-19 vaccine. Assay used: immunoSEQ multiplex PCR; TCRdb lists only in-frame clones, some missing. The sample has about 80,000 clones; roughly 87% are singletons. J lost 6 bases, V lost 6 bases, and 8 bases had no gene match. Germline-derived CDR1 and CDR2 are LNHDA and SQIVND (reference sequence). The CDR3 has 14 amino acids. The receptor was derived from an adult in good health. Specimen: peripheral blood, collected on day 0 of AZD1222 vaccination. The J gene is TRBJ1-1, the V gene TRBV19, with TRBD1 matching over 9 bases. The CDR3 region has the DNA TGTGCCAGTAGACCACAGGGGGCAGGGGCTGAAGCTTTCTTT. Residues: CASRPQGAGAEAFF.